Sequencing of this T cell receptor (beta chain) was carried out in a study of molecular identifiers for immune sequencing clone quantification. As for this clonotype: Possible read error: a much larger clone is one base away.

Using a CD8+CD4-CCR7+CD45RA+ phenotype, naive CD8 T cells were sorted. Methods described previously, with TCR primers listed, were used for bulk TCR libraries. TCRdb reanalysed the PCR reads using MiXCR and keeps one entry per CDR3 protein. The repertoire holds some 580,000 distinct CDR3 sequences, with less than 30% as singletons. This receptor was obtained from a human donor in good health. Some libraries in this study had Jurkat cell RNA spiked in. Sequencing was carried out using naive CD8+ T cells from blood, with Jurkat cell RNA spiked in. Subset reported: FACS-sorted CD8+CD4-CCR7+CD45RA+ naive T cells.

In DNA form, the CDR3 reads TGTGCCAGCAGCGAAGACGGGGGAAAAGGCAATCAGCCCCAGCATTTT. Protein sequence: CASSEDGGKGNQPQHF. This rearrangement joins TRBV7-9 to TRBJ1-5; D is possibly TRBD1 (5 bases). Germline CDR1 and CDR2: SEHNR and FQNEAQ (reference sequence). V shed 5 bases and J shed 2 bases, with 16 bases lying between them. The CDR3 has 16 amino acids.